A selection of T cell receptor beta chains follows, all from one sample in a study of T cell repertoires in cytomegalovirus infection. No antigens are known for them. Each CDR3 protein gets one entry after TCRdb re-called the reads with MiXCR. The sample records 100,000 or so distinct CDR3 sequences, 25% to 30% being singletons. Specimen: CD8+ T cells from cultured PBMCs, collected from culture after CMV antigen stimulation. The receptors shown here come from a human donor in good health (CMV status not recorded). Some clones in this sample may be carry-over from other donors' samples. The CDR3 runs from the conserved cysteine through the conserved F or W. A D gene is named only where the DNA matches it firmly. Size is stated for part of the rows, as once, few or many counts, or as a class when the clone is expanded.

j_gene: TRBJ1-1; d_gene: .; v_gene: TRBV4-1; abundance: few; CDR3aa: CASSQGGGEAFF; CDR3nt: TGCGCCAGCAGCCAAGGTGGGGGTGAAGCTTTCTTT
j_gene: TRBJ1-4; d_gene: .; v_gene: TRBV7-9; abundance: many; CDR3aa: CASSSTQMEKLFF; CDR3nt: TGTGCCAGCAGCTCAACGCAGATGGAAAAACTGTTTTTT
j_gene: TRBJ2-7; d_gene: TRBD2; v_gene: TRBV5-4; abundance: .; CDR3aa: CASSWGWGGSYEQYF; CDR3nt: TGTGCCAGCAGCTGGGGTTGGGGGGGGTCCTACGAGCAGTACTTC
j_gene: TRBJ1-1; d_gene: .; v_gene: TRBV7-8; abundance: many; CDR3aa: CASSLWDGTEAFF; CDR3nt: TGTGCCAGCAGCTTATGGGACGGGACTGAAGCTTTCTTT
j_gene: TRBJ2-7; d_gene: TRBD1; v_gene: TRBV6-1; abundance: many; CDR3aa: CASRAAGTGWGEQYF; CDR3nt: TGTGCCAGCAGAGCGGCCGGGACAGGATGGGGCGAGCAGTACTTC
j_gene: TRBJ2-1; d_gene: TRBD2; v_gene: TRBV12-3/TRBV12-4; abundance: few; CDR3aa: CASKGLAGGREQFF; CDR3nt: TGTGCCAGCAAAGGACTAGCGGGGGGGCGTGAGCAGTTCTTC
j_gene: TRBJ1-5; d_gene: TRBD1; v_gene: TRBV12-5; abundance: few; CDR3aa: CASGLDSDRAGQPQHF; CDR3nt: TGTGCTAGTGGTTTGGACAGCGACAGGGCAGGGCAGCCCCAGCATTTT
j_gene: TRBJ1-1; d_gene: .; v_gene: TRBV28; abundance: .; CDR3aa: CASSPQGYGNEAFF; CDR3nt: TGTGCCAGCAGCCCACAGGGTTACGGGAATGAAGCTTTCTTT
j_gene: TRBJ2-7; d_gene: .; v_gene: TRBV18; abundance: .; CDR3aa: CASSPVGIYEQYF; CDR3nt: TGTGCCAGCTCACCCGTGGGGATCTACGAGCAGTACTTC
j_gene: TRBJ2-5; d_gene: TRBD1; v_gene: TRBV12-3/TRBV12-4; abundance: few; CDR3aa: CASRGTGVETQYF; CDR3nt: TGTGCCAGCAGAGGGACAGGAGTAGAGACCCAGTACTTC
j_gene: TRBJ2-6; d_gene: .; v_gene: TRBV19; abundance: .; CDR3aa: CASSSLLGGANVLTF; CDR3nt: TGTGCCAGTAGTTCCCTTTTGGGTGGGGCCAACGTCCTGACTTTC
j_gene: TRBJ1-1; d_gene: .; v_gene: TRBV11-2; abundance: .; CDR3aa: CASSFPPSGENTGAFF; CDR3nt: TGTGCCAGCAGCTTCCCTCCCTCTGGGGAGAACACTGGAGCTTTCTTT
j_gene: TRBJ1-1; d_gene: .; v_gene: TRBV12-3/TRBV12-4; abundance: few; CDR3aa: CASSPGGRVVTEAFF; CDR3nt: TGTGCCAGCAGCCCGGGGGGCAGGGTAGTAACTGAAGCTTTCTTT
j_gene: TRBJ2-1; d_gene: .; v_gene: TRBV24-1; abundance: many; CDR3aa: CATSDLPLDEQFF; CDR3nt: TGTGCCACCAGTGATTTGCCTCTAGATGAGCAGTTCTTC
j_gene: TRBJ2-1; d_gene: .; v_gene: TRBV11-2; abundance: .; CDR3aa: CASSRVTNEQFF; CDR3nt: TGTGCCAGCAGCCGAGTGACCAATGAGCAGTTCTTC
j_gene: TRBJ2-1; d_gene: TRBD2; v_gene: TRBV4-1; abundance: few; CDR3aa: CASSSGGEQFF; CDR3nt: TGCGCCAGCAGCTCGGGGGGTGAGCAGTTCTTC
j_gene: TRBJ2-1; d_gene: TRBD1; v_gene: TRBV19; abundance: .; CDR3aa: CARFLGGRGSYNEQFF; CDR3nt: TGTGCCAGATTTTTAGGGGGCAGAGGATCCTACAATGAGCAGTTCTTC
j_gene: TRBJ1-1; d_gene: .; v_gene: TRBV19; abundance: .; CDR3aa: CAAKETNTEAFF; CDR3nt: TGTGCCGCGAAGGAGACGAACACTGAAGCTTTCTTT
j_gene: TRBJ1-1; d_gene: TRBD1; v_gene: TRBV6-5; abundance: few; CDR3aa: CASKVTDRLNTEAFF; CDR3nt: TGTGCCAGCAAAGTAACGGACAGGCTGAACACTGAAGCTTTCTTT
j_gene: TRBJ2-5; d_gene: TRBD2; v_gene: TRBV28; abundance: .; CDR3aa: CASRQAGGYQETQYF; CDR3nt: TGTGCCAGCCGTCAGGCGGGGGGATACCAAGAGACCCAGTACTTC
j_gene: TRBJ1-1; d_gene: TRBD1; v_gene: TRBV7-6; abundance: .; CDR3aa: CASSLLGGTANTEAFF; CDR3nt: TGTGCCAGCAGCCTATTGGGAGGGACAGCGAACACTGAAGCTTTCTTT
j_gene: TRBJ2-7; d_gene: .; v_gene: TRBV7-6; abundance: many; CDR3aa: CASSLAGWSESYEQYF; CDR3nt: TGTGCCAGCAGCTTAGCCGGCTGGAGTGAATCCTACGAGCAGTACTTC
j_gene: TRBJ1-2; d_gene: .; v_gene: TRBV6-4; abundance: .; CDR3aa: CASSDSGGDGYTF; CDR3nt: TGTGCCAGCAGTGACTCTGGGGGGGACGGCTACACCTTC
j_gene: TRBJ2-1; d_gene: .; v_gene: TRBV11-1; abundance: many; CDR3aa: CASSLRDGAHNEQFF; CDR3nt: TGTGCCAGCAGCTTAAGAGACGGGGCCCACAATGAGCAGTTCTTC
j_gene: TRBJ1-2; d_gene: TRBD1; v_gene: TRBV14; abundance: .; CDR3aa: CASSPGTGGLGYTF; CDR3nt: TGTGCCAGCAGCCCCGGGACAGGGGGCCTTGGCTACACCTTC
j_gene: TRBJ2-2; d_gene: .; v_gene: TRBV2; abundance: few; CDR3aa: CASSEGAGELFF; CDR3nt: TGTGCCAGCAGTGAAGGTGCCGGGGAGCTGTTTTTT
j_gene: TRBJ1-1; d_gene: .; v_gene: TRBV12-3/TRBV12-4; abundance: .; CDR3aa: CASSPARTEAFF; CDR3nt: TGTGCCAGCAGCCCCGCGAGGACTGAAGCTTTCTTT
j_gene: TRBJ1-5; d_gene: .; v_gene: TRBV6-2/TRBV6-3; abundance: .; CDR3aa: CASSYVGGSQPQHF; CDR3nt: TGTGCCAGCAGTTACGTCGGGGGCAGTCAGCCCCAGCATTTT
j_gene: TRBJ2-7; d_gene: TRBD1; v_gene: TRBV29-1; abundance: .; CDR3aa: CSVPGQESYEQYF; CDR3nt: TGCAGCGTCCCGGGACAGGAATCCTACGAGCAGTACTTC
j_gene: TRBJ1-6; d_gene: .; v_gene: TRBV24-1; abundance: many; CDR3aa: CATSDLGHYNSPLHF; CDR3nt: TGTGCCACCAGTGACCTGGGACACTATAATTCACCCCTCCACTTT
j_gene: TRBJ2-1; d_gene: .; v_gene: TRBV7-9; abundance: .; CDR3aa: CASSSYVSSYNEQFF; CDR3nt: TGTGCCAGCAGCTCCTACGTGAGCTCCTACAATGAGCAGTTCTTC
j_gene: TRBJ1-1; d_gene: .; v_gene: TRBV25-1; abundance: .; CDR3aa: CASNPQEEDEAFF; CDR3nt: TGTGCCAGCAACCCCCAGGAGGAGGACGAAGCTTTCTTT
j_gene: TRBJ2-1; d_gene: TRBD1; v_gene: TRBV7-9; abundance: few; CDR3aa: CASSLGQGLPYNEQFF; CDR3nt: TGTGCCAGCAGCTTAGGACAGGGGCTTCCCTACAATGAGCAGTTCTTC
j_gene: TRBJ2-7; d_gene: .; v_gene: TRBV7-8; abundance: few; CDR3aa: CASSLQQGHSYEQYF; CDR3nt: TGTGCCAGCAGCTTACAACAGGGTCATTCCTACGAGCAGTACTTC
j_gene: TRBJ2-1; d_gene: .; v_gene: TRBV12-3/TRBV12-4; abundance: .; CDR3aa: CASMERPYNEQFF; CDR3nt: TGTGCCAGCATGGAGCGCCCGTACAATGAGCAGTTCTTC
j_gene: TRBJ2-7; d_gene: .; v_gene: TRBV7-8; abundance: .; CDR3aa: CASSAHGEQYF; CDR3nt: TGTGCCAGCAGCGCCCACGGGGAGCAGTACTTC
j_gene: TRBJ1-2; d_gene: .; v_gene: TRBV19; abundance: few; CDR3aa: CASYRDTMYGYTF; CDR3nt: TGTGCCAGCTACCGGGACACAATGTATGGCTACACCTTC
j_gene: TRBJ2-5; d_gene: TRBD2; v_gene: TRBV6-1; abundance: .; CDR3aa: CTSSWTGATREETQYF; CDR3nt: TGTACCAGCAGTTGGACCGGGGCGACGCGGGAGGAGACCCAGTACTTC
j_gene: TRBJ1-2; d_gene: .; v_gene: TRBV25-1; abundance: .; CDR3aa: CASGNYGYTF; CDR3nt: TGTGCCAGCGGGAACTATGGCTACACCTTC
j_gene: TRBJ1-1; d_gene: .; v_gene: TRBV5-1; abundance: .; CDR3aa: CASSLVPGFTEAFF; CDR3nt: TGCGCCAGCAGCTTGGTTCCGGGATTTACTGAAGCTTTCTTT
j_gene: TRBJ2-5; d_gene: TRBD1; v_gene: TRBV28; abundance: .; CDR3aa: CASSLLTNRGRRETQYF; CDR3nt: TGTGCCAGCAGTTTGTTGACTAACAGGGGGCGCCGGGAGACCCAGTACTTC